This T cell receptor beta chain is drawn from a study of Ad26.COV2.S vaccination and SARS-CoV-2 variants. About the study: Intramuscular Ad26.COV2.S doses were given once or twice, 56 days apart.

Turning to this clone: The antigen is not known.

Study-wide findings and caveats: Reportedly, after vaccination the spike-specific CD8+ and CD4+ T cell responses displayed substantial breadth.

Only in-frame clones appear in the TCRdb table, and some are missing; sequencing was by immunoSEQ multiplex PCR. The data contain more than 300,000 clones, approximately 90% of them singletons. Treatment specified: about 20 received Ad26.COV2.S at low or high dose, single or two shots; a few received placebo; per-sample allocation not given. Repertoires come from day 63 after the first vaccine or placebo injection. Recruitment in Boston yielded a donor of adult age, 18-55 years. An Ad26 vector carrying the Wuhan-strain SARS-CoV-2 spike served as the vaccine. This material consisted of peripheral blood, taken in a trial of Ad26.COV2.S vaccine versus placebo. The clonotype was recovered from a person aged 18-60 years who received the Ad26.COV2.S COVID-19 vaccine or a placebo.

The CDR3 protein is CSADAPGLAINEQFF. CDR3 in DNA: TGCAGCGCGGATGCTCCGGGACTAGCGATCAATGAGCAGTTCTTC. The chain combines TRBV29-1 with TRBJ2-1; 10 bases align to TRBD2. The germline V gene encodes CDR1 SQVTM and CDR2 ANQGSEA. This CDR3 is 15 amino acids long. V gave up 7 bases and J gave up 6 bases; unmatched junction bases: 12.